A single sample gave rise to the 32 T cell receptor beta chains below, sequenced in a study of T-cell reconstitution after alpha-beta-depleted transplantation in children. Molecular barcoding with unique molecular identifiers was used for the TCRbeta library. TCRdb reprocessed the PCR reads with MiXCR, giving one entry per CDR3 protein. The table has about 900,000 distinct CDR3 sequences, about 31% seen once. Material: PBMCs, mostly from graft donor cells, obtained 360 days after TCRalphabeta/CD19-depleted stem cell transplant. These receptors were obtained from a boy under two years old who had a stem cell transplant for SCID, so the T cells may come from the graft donor.

The DNA of the CDR3 is TGCGCCAGCAGCTTGGGCTCAAGGGTAGGAGAGACCCAGTACTTC. It translates to CASSLGSRVGETQYF. The chain carries TRBV5-1 and TRBJ2-5, with unresolved D. CDR3 length: 15 residues. V lost 0 bases, J lost 4 bases, and 13 bases lay in between. CDR1 and CDR2 from the germline V gene are SGHRS and YFSETQ.

This clonotype was seen a few times. V and J are TRBV11-2 and TRBJ2-1; 7 nucleotides align to TRBD1. The CDR3 runs 15 residues. Germline values: CDR1 SGHAT, CDR2 FQNNGV. The V and J ends lost 6 bases and 4 bases, in that order; junction bases with no gene match: 9. For the CDR3, the DNA is TGTGCCAGCAGACATGCCGGGACAGAATACAATGAGCAGTTCTTC. Translating it yields CASRHAGTEYNEQFF.

The V gene is TRBV28, the J gene TRBJ2-5; 8 bases are shared with TRBD2. CDR1 is MDHEN and CDR2 is SYDVKM in the germline V gene. The J segment lost 0 bases and the V segment lost 5 bases, leaving 11 bases of the junction unmatched. The CDR3 consists of 17 residues. CDR3 bases: TGTGCCAGCAGTATCGGGGGGGCGGGGGCGAACCAAGAGACCCAGTACTTC. Amino acids: CASSIGGAGANQETQYF.

This clonotype turned up a few times. The rearrangement joins TRBV5-1 to TRBJ2-1; no firm D call. This CDR3 is 16 amino acids long. In germline, CDR1 is SGHRS, CDR2 YFSETQ. Trimming removed 2 bases at V and 0 bases at J, with 12 bases between. This CDR3 is CASSLPTVSSYNEQFF. The CDR3 nucleotides are TGCGCCAGCAGCTTACCTACAGTGAGCTCCTACAATGAGCAGTTCTTC.

This rearrangement joins TRBV3-1 to TRBJ2-1; 7 bases are shared with TRBD2. The germline CDR1 and CDR2 sequences are LGHDT and YNNKEL (reference sequence). The CDR3 contains 13 residues. With 1 base clipped from V and 8 bases from J, the junction kept 2 bases outside the gene matches. The CDR3 bases are TGTGCCAGCAGCCAAGGGGGAGGGGATGAGCAGTTCTTC. Protein product: CASSQGGGDEQFF.

DNA for the CDR3: TGTGCCAGCTCACAACTTCCCGGGACAGGGTTCACTGAAGCTTTCTTT. Translated, it gives CASSQLPGTGFTEAFF. The chain joins TRBV18 to TRBJ1-1, with 9 positions matching TRBD1. V shed 4 bases and J 4 bases; nucleotides not matched to a gene: 10. CDR3 length: 16 amino acids. Germline V CDR1 and CDR2: KGHSH, LQKENI. Variable domain in full (rest from reference TRBV18 and TRBJ1-1): NAGVMQNPRHLVRRRGQEARLRCSPMKGHSHVYWYRQLPEEGLKFMVYLQKENIIDESGMPKERFSAEFPKEGPSILRIQQVVRGDSAAYFCASSQLPGTGFTEAFFGQGTRLTVV.

This clonotype showed up just a few times. The rearrangement joins TRBV4-1 to TRBJ2-6; tentative D call: TRBD2 (6 bases). The CDR3 sequence is 17 residues long. Germline CDR1 reads MGHRA; CDR2 reads YSYEKL. The V end lost 4 bases, the J end lost 0 bases, and 13 bases lay between the germline ends. CDR3 loop: CASSRRGLFSGANVLTF. CDR3 bases: TGCGCCAGCAGCCGTCGGGGGTTATTCTCTGGGGCCAACGTCCTGACTTTC.

V is TRBV4-2 and J is TRBJ2-3, with 10 bases identical to TRBD2. This CDR3 contains 17 residues. Germline V gene data show CDR1 as LGHNA and CDR2 as YNFKEQ. Trimming took 6 bases from V and 0 from J; bases not matched to a gene: 9. The DNA of the CDR3 is TGTGCCAGCAGGATATTAGCGGGGGGTTCTAGCACAGATACGCAGTATTTT. Its translation: CASRILAGGSSTDTQYF.

The sample holds a few counts of this clonotype. The rearrangement uses TRBV12-3 or TRBV12-4 and TRBJ1-3, with a tentative D call TRBD1 (5 bases). The length of the CDR3 is 13 residues. V lost 10 bases to trimming and J lost 7 bases, with 17 bases between them. The CDR3 DNA is TGTGCCACCGGGACCCAAGCGGGGAACACCATATATTTT. Its translation: CATGTQAGNTIYF.

This clonotype was seen only a few times. The chain carries TRBV11-2 and TRBJ2-2, with D perhaps given as TRBD1 or TRBD2 (6 bases each). The CDR3 contains 17 residues. Looked up from germline, CDR1 is SGHAT and CDR2 is FQNNGV. V gave up 1 base and J gave up 5 bases, with 17 bases separating them. This CDR3 reads CASSLGGVRGSTGELFF. In DNA form, the CDR3 reads TGTGCCAGCAGCTTAGGGGGGGTCAGGGGATCGACCGGGGAGCTGTTTTTT.

V and J are TRBV5-4 and TRBJ1-6; no reliable D call. Germline loops: CDR1 SGHNT, CDR2 YYREEE (reference sequence). CDR3 size: 18 residues. The V and J ends lost 0 bases and 7 bases respectively, with 20 bases between them. Written as DNA, the CDR3 is TGTGCCAGCAGCTTGGTGGATATAATAATTGGAGGGAATTCACCCCTCCACTTT. Residues: CASSLVDIIIGGNSPLHF.

The count of this clonotype is one. V gene TRBV3-1 combines with J gene TRBJ1-1; the D gene is possibly TRBD1 (5 bases). CDR3 length: 14 residues. Germline V CDR1 and CDR2: LGHDT, YNNKEL (reference sequence). V lost 1 base to trimming and J lost 7 bases, with 13 bases between them. The CDR3 nucleotides are TGTGCCAGCAGCCAAGTTCCGCGGGGGAATGAAGCTTTCTTT. Residues: CASSQVPRGNEAFF.

In its sample, this clonotype was seen a few times. The chain employs TRBV7-2 and TRBJ2-7; D is unclear. This CDR3 is 15 amino acids long. CDR1 is SGHTA and CDR2 is FQGNSA in the germline V gene. Between the trimmed V and J ends, which lost 6 bases and 6 bases, there was a span of 21 bases. In DNA form, the CDR3 reads TGTGCCAGCAGAGCCCCTGGCGGCCTAGATTCCGAGCAGTACTTC. Protein product: CASRAPGGLDSEQYF. The whole variable domain, filled in from reference TRBV7-2 and TRBJ2-7, reads GAGVSQSPSNKVTEKGKDVELRCDPISGHTALYWYRQSLGQGLEFLIYFQGNSAPDKSGLPSDRFSAERTGGSVSTLTIQRTQQEDSAVYLCASRAPGGLDSEQYFGPGTRLTVT.

This chain's CDR3 is CASSFGRRSNQPQHF. In DNA form, the CDR3 reads TGTGCCAGCAGTTTCGGACGGCGAAGCAATCAGCCCCAGCATTTT. The J gene is TRBJ1-5, the V gene TRBV28, with unresolved D. The CDR3 has 15 amino acids. Germline CDR1 and CDR2: MDHEN and SYDVKM. V lost 3 bases and J 1 base, leaving 10 bases between the germline ends.

CDR3 sequence reads: CATGHIGSGANVLTF. The DNA for the CDR3 is TGTGCCACCGGACATATCGGCTCTGGGGCCAACGTCCTGACTTTC. V and J are TRBV24-1 and TRBJ2-6, with a weak D call TRBD1 (5 bases). This CDR3 region has 15 residues. Germline V CDR1 and CDR2: KGHDR, SFDVKD. Deletions cut 9 bases from V and 0 bases from J, with 11 bases between.

The chain is built from TRBV28 and TRBJ2-7, with no clear D. V was trimmed by 3 bases and J by 7 bases, leaving 7 bases between them. The CDR3 runs to 11 residues. In germline, CDR1 is MDHEN, CDR2 SYDVKM. CDR3 DNA: TGTGCCAGCAGTTTTTCGTGGGAGCAGTACTTC. It is translated as CASSFSWEQYF.

The sample holds a few counts of this clonotype. The chain uses TRBV27 and TRBJ1-1; D remains ambiguous. The CDR3 length is 13 residues. Trimming pared 3 bases from V and 11 bases from J, leaving 16 bases between. Germline CDR1 MNHEY, CDR2 SMNVEV (reference sequence). In DNA, the CDR3 is TGTGCCAGCAGTTTGGTACGGAGTGCCTCGGCTTTCTTT. Its translation is CASSLVRSASAFF.

This clonotype showed up just a few times. The rearrangement uses TRBV7-2 and TRBJ1-3, with unresolved D. The CDR3 totals 15 residues. The germline V gene encodes CDR1 SGHTA and CDR2 FQGNSA. Trimming removed 1 base from V and 2 bases from J, with 9 bases in between. In DNA, the CDR3 is TGTGCCAGCAGCTTAGGCGCAGGAACTGGAAACACCATATATTTT. This gives the protein CASSLGAGTGNTIYF.

Only a few counts were recorded for this clonotype. The chain employs TRBV7-9 and TRBJ2-1; possible D gene TRBD2, 6 bases. The CDR3 spans 16 residues. V was trimmed by 8 bases and J by 1 base, leaving 18 bases between them. In germline, CDR1 is SEHNR, CDR2 FQNEAQ (reference sequence). CDR3 bases: TGTGCCAGCTCCCCTCCTTTTAGCGGATCCTACAATGAGCAGTTCTTC. Protein: CASSPPFSGSYNEQFF.

The chain combines TRBV29-1 with TRBJ2-7; the D gene is possibly TRBD2 (5 bases). The germline gives CDR1 SQVTM, CDR2 ANQGSEA. The CDR3 is 13 amino acids. Trimming cost V 1 base and J 4 bases, with 11 bases left between them. In DNA, the CDR3 is TGCAGCGTTGAAGGTGAGGGCTTTTACGAGCAGTACTTC. Its translation: CSVEGEGFYEQYF.

The chain combines TRBV15 with TRBJ2-2; D not certain. CDR3 length equals 13 residues. Germline-derived CDR1 and CDR2 are LNHNV and YYDKDF (reference sequence). The V and J ends lost 3 bases and 7 bases respectively, with 9 bases between them. In nucleotides, the CDR3 is TGTGCCACCAGCAGGACCTTCGTCGGGGAGCTGTTTTTT. Translation: CATSRTFVGELFF.

This chain links TRBV20-1 with TRBJ2-5, with D perhaps TRBD1 (5 bases). CDR3 length: 16 amino acids. The V gene lost 3 bases and the J gene lost 4 bases, with 21 bases spanning the gap. Germline CDR1 reads DFQATT; CDR2 reads SNEGSKA (reference sequence). The CDR3 is CSASNRLGLFGETQYF. In DNA, the CDR3 is TGCAGTGCTAGTAACAGGTTGGGGTTGTTCGGAGAGACCCAGTACTTC.

This clonotype has more than one count but fewer than ten. The CDR3 loop is CSVERGMNTEAFF. In DNA form, the CDR3 reads TGCAGCGTTGAGCGGGGAATGAACACTGAAGCTTTCTTT. The J gene is TRBJ1-1, the V gene TRBV29-1; the D is unclear. Germline CDR1 and CDR2: SQVTM and ANQGSEA. The CDR3 covers 13 residues. Trimming shortened V by 3 bases and J by 0 bases, and 8 bases separated the two germline ends. The complete variable domain, with remaining parts taken from reference TRBV29-1 and TRBJ1-1, reads SAVISQKPSRDICQRGTSLTIQCQVDSQVTMMFWYRQQPGQSLTLIATANQGSEATYESGFVIDKFPISRPNLTFSTLTVSNMSPEDSSIYLCSVERGMNTEAFFGQGTRLTVV.

CDR3 sequence reads: CAWSVIGVEQFF. As DNA, the CDR3 is TGTGCCTGGAGTGTAATAGGGGTTGAGCAGTTCTTC. The rearrangement uses TRBV30 and TRBJ2-1; possibly TRBD1 for D (5 bases). Trimming pared 0 bases from V and 9 bases from J, leaving 9 bases between. CDR3 length: 12 residues. Looked up from germline, CDR1 is GTSNPN and CDR2 is SVGIG (reference sequence).

This clonotype was seen ten or more times. The genes are TRBV28 and TRBJ1-1; D not resolved. CDR1 is MDHEN and CDR2 is SYDVKM in the germline V gene. The length of the CDR3 is 14 residues. Trimming left V 5 bases short and J 0 bases short, with 10 bases between. The CDR3: CASSLPGMNTEAFF. In DNA form, the CDR3 reads TGTGCCAGCAGTCTACCGGGAATGAACACTGAAGCTTTCTTT.

The rearrangement joins TRBV27 to TRBJ2-5; weak D call: TRBD1 (6 bases). The V gene lost 4 bases and the J gene lost 4 bases, with 13 bases spanning the gap. This CDR3 spans 14 amino acids. CDR1 is MNHEY and CDR2 is SMNVEV in the germline V gene (reference sequence). The CDR3 here is CASSSWDKRETQYF. Here the CDR3 DNA reads TGTGCCAGCAGTTCCTGGGACAAGCGAGAGACCCAGTACTTC.

The V and J genes are TRBV20-1 and TRBJ1-2; D is perhaps TRBD1 (6 bases). The germline V gene has CDR1 DFQATT and CDR2 SNEGSKA (reference sequence). The CDR3 is made up of 15 amino acids. Trimming cost V 0 bases and J 0 bases, with 11 bases left between them. The CDR3 region is CSARDIRGPNYGYTF. Here the CDR3 DNA reads TGCAGTGCTAGAGATATCAGGGGACCTAACTATGGCTACACCTTC.

The chain has TRBV10-2 and TRBJ2-1, with TRBD1 matching over 7 bases. Trimming took 7 bases from V and 4 from J; bases not matched to a gene: 10. CDR1 WSHSY and CDR2 SAAADI come from the germline V gene. The CDR3 sequence is 15 residues long. CDR3 DNA sequence: TGCGCCAGCACCGAGCCAGGGGGAGATTACAATGAGCAGTTCTTC. Translating gives CASTEPGGDYNEQFF.

This clonotype turned up a few times. This sequence joins TRBV3-1 and TRBJ2-5; 10 bases map to TRBD2. The CDR3 has 18 residues. The V gene end was trimmed by 3 bases and the J gene end by 5 bases; junction bases not matched to a gene: 15. Germline CDR1 is LGHDT and CDR2 is YNNKEL (reference sequence). The chain's CDR3 is CASSHLFPSGGDWETQYF. The CDR3 region has the DNA TGTGCCAGCAGCCATCTTTTCCCTAGCGGGGGCGACTGGGAGACCCAGTACTTC.

This clonotype was recorded a few times. The genes are TRBV5-1 and TRBJ2-1, with D possibly TRBD1 on 6 matching bases. Trimming cost V 0 bases and J 0 bases, with 13 bases left between them. The CDR3 is 17 amino acids. Germline V gives CDR1 SGHRS, CDR2 YFSETQ. The CDR3 DNA is TGCGCCAGCAGCTTGGGTCAGGGGCCCAGCTCCTACAATGAGCAGTTCTTC. This gives the protein CASSLGQGPSSYNEQFF.

The chain links TRBV5-1 to TRBJ2-3; 9 bases match TRBD2. Germline lookup yields CDR1 SGHRS and CDR2 YFSETQ. The CDR3 consists of 17 residues. V dropped 4 bases and J dropped 0; count of bases not matched to a gene: 9. The DNA of the CDR3 is TGCGCCAGCAGCAGGCTAGCGGGGCTTTCTAGCACAGATACGCAGTATTTT. As protein: CASSRLAGLSSTDTQYF.

This clonotype was seen a handful of times. This sequence joins TRBV20-1 and TRBJ2-1; 8 bases map to TRBD2. Germline trimming cut 2 bases from V and 0 bases from J; bases unmatched to any gene: 6. The CDR3 is 16 residues long. Germline values: CDR1 DFQATT, CDR2 SNEGSKA (reference sequence). CDR3 residues: CSARSSGPHSYNEQFF. The CDR3 DNA is TGCAGTGCTAGATCTAGCGGGCCCCACTCCTACAATGAGCAGTTCTTC.